These 20 T cell receptor beta chains were all obtained from the same sample, sequenced in a study of blood T cell repertoires in COVID-19 (dated by TCRdb to the early 2020s). Libraries came from the immunoSEQ multiplex PCR assay. Not all clones reach the TCRdb copy of this immuneACCESS table, which keeps in-frame sequences only. Checked studies attribute under half of the gap to unresolved V genes and leave the rest unexplained. This sample lists 30,000 to 40,000 clones; about 87% were detected once. The ten largest make up around 57% of the sample. The sequencing sample was made of peripheral blood. The receptors here all came from a man between 65 and 80 years old with acute or convalescent COVID-19.

The J gene is TRBJ2-5, the V gene TRBV7-9, with TRBD1 matching over 10 bases. In germline, CDR1 is SEHNR, CDR2 FQNEAQ (reference sequence). The CDR3 totals 15 residues. The V gene end was trimmed by 5 bases and the J gene end by 5 bases; junction bases not matched to a gene: 8. The CDR3 region is CASSRGQGLWETQYF. The CDR3 DNA sequence: TGTGCCAGCAGCCGGGGACAGGGGCTTTGGGAGACCCAGTACTTC.

This chain joins TRBV28 and TRBJ1-4, with unresolved D. This CDR3 contains 17 residues. CDR1 MDHEN and CDR2 SYDVKM come from the germline V gene. Trimming removed 4 bases at V and 7 bases at J, with 22 bases between. The CDR3 here is CASSSPGSGWRGEKLFF. The CDR3 DNA follows: TGTGCCAGCAGTTCGCCCGGATCTGGATGGCGGGGTGAAAAACTGTTTTTT.

The chain is built from TRBV28 and TRBJ2-4; D perhaps matches TRBD1 (5 bases). Germline values: CDR1 MDHEN, CDR2 SYDVKM. The CDR3 loop spans 16 amino acids. Trimming removed 5 bases at V and 0 bases at J, with 14 bases between. The CDR3: CASSLRGAVAKNIQYF. The CDR3 DNA is TGTGCCAGCAGTCTCCGTGGGGCGGTAGCCAAAAACATTCAGTACTTC.

The rearrangement uses TRBV18 and TRBJ1-1; 11 nucleotides match TRBD1. There are 16 residues in the CDR3. The germline V gene has CDR1 KGHSH and CDR2 LQKENI. Losses at the gene ends were 4 bases for V and 4 bases for J; bases not matched to a gene: 8. The CDR3 DNA reads as TGTGCCAGCTCACAAGGACAGGGGGCAGGGAGCACTGAAGCTTTCTTT. This sequence encodes CASSQGQGAGSTEAFF.

This clone has just a few counts. The chain carries TRBV4-2 and TRBJ2-2; the match to TRBD1 covers 8 bases. The germline gives CDR1 LGHNA, CDR2 YNFKEQ. J was trimmed by 5 bases and V by 1 base; bases with no gene match: 6. The CDR3 is 16 amino acids. Written as DNA, the CDR3 is TGTGCCAGCAGCCAAGTAGGGCAGGGGGCAACCGGGGAGCTGTTTTTT. Protein sequence: CASSQVGQGATGELFF.

The chain combines TRBV25-1 with TRBJ1-4, with 8 bases matching TRBD1. Unmatched junction bases numbered 6, after V lost 4 bases and J lost 5 bases. Germline-derived CDR1 and CDR2 are MGHDK and SYGVNS. There are 15 residues in the CDR3. CDR3 DNA: TGTGCCAGCAGTGGCTCGGACAGGGCCAATGAAAAACTGTTTTTT. Translated: CASSGSDRANEKLFF.

The rearrangement links TRBV11-2 to TRBJ2-1; TRBD1 matches 7 bases. The ends lost 0 bases at V and 13 bases at J; junction bases unmatched: 6. The CDR3 length is 13 residues. CDR1 and CDR2 (germline): SGHAT, FQNNGV. The CDR3, as DNA: TGTGCCAGCAGCTTAGATTTAAGGGGGCGACAGTTCTTC. Protein sequence: CASSLDLRGRQFF.

This clone has more than one count but fewer than ten. The chain combines TRBV10-3 with TRBJ2-1; a possible D gene is TRBD2 (5 bases). CDR3 size: 16 residues. Germline V gene sequence: CDR1 ENHRY, CDR2 SYGVKD. Trimming pared 2 bases from V and 0 bases from J, leaving 11 bases between. The chain's CDR3 is CAISERASSSYNEQFF. The CDR3 DNA reads TGTGCCATCAGTGAGAGGGCTAGCAGCTCCTACAATGAGCAGTTCTTC.

The rearrangement links TRBV7-2 to TRBJ1-5; D uncertain. CDR3 length equals 16 residues. Germline lookup yields CDR1 SGHTA and CDR2 FQGNSA. V gave up 4 bases and J gave up 3 bases, with 16 bases separating them. CDR3 DNA sequence: TGTGCCAGCAGCTCCGAAAGCGTAGCGAACAATCAGCCCCAGCATTTT. Encoded protein: CASSSESVANNQPQHF.

This sequence joins TRBV4-3 and TRBJ2-6; D gene ambiguous. Trimming shortened V by 0 bases and J by 4 bases, and 10 bases separated the two germline ends. Germline values: CDR1 LGHNA, CDR2 YSLEER. The CDR3 covers 16 residues. The CDR3 DNA is TGCGCCAGCAGCCAAGACCTGACAACCGGGGCCAACGTCCTGACTTTC. Translation gives CASSQDLTTGANVLTF.

The J gene is TRBJ1-3, the V gene TRBV11-2; no definite D call. This CDR3 is 15 amino acids long. V was cut by 5 bases and J by 0 bases, with 11 bases left in between. Germline CDR1 reads SGHAT; CDR2 reads FQNNGV. CDR3 region: CASSRGGSSGNTIYF. The CDR3 DNA reads as TGTGCCAGCAGCCGAGGAGGGAGCTCTGGAAACACCATATATTTT.

The CDR3: CASRASGGAQLFF. CDR3 nucleotide sequence: TGTGCCAGCAGGGCCTCAGGGGGCGCCCAGCTGTTTTTT. This chain uses TRBV12-3 or TRBV12-4 with TRBJ2-2; 8 bases line up with TRBD1. V shed 6 bases and J 12 bases; nucleotides not matched to a gene: 9. CDR3 length: 13 amino acids.

This clone was counted a single time. This sequence joins TRBV20-1 and TRBJ1-5; D uncertain. The germline V gene encodes CDR1 DFQATT and CDR2 SNEGSKA (reference sequence). V lost 3 bases and J lost 2, with 17 bases in between. This CDR3 region has 16 residues. CDR3 nucleotide sequence: TGCAGTGCTAGTATTATGTCCACCGCGGGCAATCAGCCCCAGCATTTT. Amino acid sequence: CSASIMSTAGNQPQHF.

The J gene is TRBJ2-1, the V gene TRBV7-3; TRBD2 aligns across 9 bases. Germline V gives CDR1 SGHTA, CDR2 FQGTGA. The CDR3 length is 15 residues. The V segment lost 5 bases and the J segment 10 bases; nucleotides outside the gene matches: 12. The CDR3 DNA reads TGTGCCAGCAGCCCCCAAGATAGCGGGAGAAAAGAGCAGTTCTTC. It encodes CASSPQDSGRKEQFF. The full variable domain, rest sourced from reference TRBV7-3 and TRBJ2-1, is GAGVSQTPSNKVTEKGKYVELRCDPISGHTALYWYRQSLGQGPEFLIYFQGTGAADDSGLPNDRFFAVRPEGSVSTLKIQRTERGDSAVYLCASSPQDSGRKEQFFGPGTRLTVL.

The rearrangement joins TRBV6-5 to TRBJ2-7; maybe TRBD1 (6 bases). The CDR3 covers 14 residues. V dropped 6 bases and J dropped 3 bases, with 15 bases sitting between them. The germline CDR1 and CDR2 sequences are MNHEY and SVGAGI. The DNA of the CDR3 is TGTGCCAGCAGCATTCGGGACACAGGCTACGAGCAGTACTTC. Its translation: CASSIRDTGYEQYF.

In nucleotides, the CDR3 is TGTGCCAGTAGTCCAACCGGGAACTACGAGCAGTACTTC. The encoded protein is CASSPTGNYEQYF. This chain joins TRBV19 and TRBJ2-7, with D perhaps TRBD2 (5 bases). The CDR3 is made up of 13 amino acids. With 5 bases removed from V and 3 bases from J, the gap between germline ends came to 11 bases. The germline V gene has CDR1 LNHDA and CDR2 SQIVND (reference sequence).

As regards this clone: The junction departs from germline at one end; a sequencing error may be responsible. The CDR3 nucleotides read TGCGCCAGCTGGGGGACAGGCCAAGGGACCCAGTACTTC. Protein product: CASWGTGQGTQYF. The chain joins TRBV5-1 to TRBJ2-5, with 8 bases aligning to TRBD1. The CDR3 sequence is 13 residues long. Germline V gene lookup returns CDR1 SGHRS and CDR2 YFSETQ. Complete variable domain (other parts from reference TRBV5-1 and TRBJ2-5): KAGVTQTPRYLIKTRGQQVTLSCSPISGHRSVSWYQQTPGQGLQFLFEYFSETQRNKGNFPGRFSGRQFSNSRSEMNVSTLELGDSALYLCASWGTGQGTQYFGPGTRLLVL.

The chain joins TRBV3-1 (or the pseudogene TRBV3-2) to TRBJ2-5; D is possibly TRBD2 (6 bases). The germline V gene encodes CDR1 LGHDT and CDR2 YNNKEL (reference sequence). With 1 base removed from V and 3 bases from J, the gap between germline ends came to 9 bases. The CDR3 has 14 residues. The DNA of the CDR3 is TGTGCCAGCAGCCAAGCATCTAGCGAAGAGACCCAGTACTTC. It yields the protein CASSQASSEETQYF.

Remarks on this clone: Mismatch with germline at one junction end may stem from a read error. The J gene is TRBJ2-7, the V gene TRBV5-1, with 13 bases fitting TRBD2. CDR3 size: 17 residues. The germline V gene has CDR1 SGHRS and CDR2 YFSETQ. This CDR3 is CASSLAEGGRTSGSKDF. The CDR3 nucleotides read TGCGCCAGCAGCTTGGCCGAGGGGGGTCGGACTAGCGGGAGTAAGGACTTC.

This clone was observed a single time. The chain couples TRBV27 to TRBJ2-3; a weak D match, TRBD2 (7 bases). From germline, CDR1 is MNHEY and CDR2 SMNVEV (reference sequence). The CDR3 spans 15 residues. V lost 3 bases and J lost 3, with 13 bases in between. The CDR3 region has the DNA TGTGCCAGCAGTTTTGAGGGGGGGAGAACAGATACGCAGTATTTT. Translation: CASSFEGGRTDTQYF.